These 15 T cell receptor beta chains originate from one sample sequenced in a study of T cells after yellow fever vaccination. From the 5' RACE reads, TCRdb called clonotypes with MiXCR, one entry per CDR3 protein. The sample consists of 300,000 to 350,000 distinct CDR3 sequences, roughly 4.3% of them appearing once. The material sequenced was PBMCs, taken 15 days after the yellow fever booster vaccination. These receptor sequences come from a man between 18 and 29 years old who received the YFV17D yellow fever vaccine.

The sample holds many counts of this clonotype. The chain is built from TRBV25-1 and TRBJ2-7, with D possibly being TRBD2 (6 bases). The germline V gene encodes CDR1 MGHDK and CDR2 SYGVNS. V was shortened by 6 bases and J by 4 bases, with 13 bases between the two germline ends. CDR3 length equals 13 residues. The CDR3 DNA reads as TGTGCCAGCAGGGATTCGGAGGGTTACGAGCAGTACTTC. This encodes CASRDSEGYEQYF.

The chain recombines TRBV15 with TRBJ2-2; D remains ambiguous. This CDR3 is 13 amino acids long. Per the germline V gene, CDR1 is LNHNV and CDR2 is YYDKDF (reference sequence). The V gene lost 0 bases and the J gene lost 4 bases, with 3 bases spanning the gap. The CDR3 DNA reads TGTGCCACCAGCAGAGACGGCACCGGGGAGCTGTTTTTT. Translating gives CATSRDGTGELFF.

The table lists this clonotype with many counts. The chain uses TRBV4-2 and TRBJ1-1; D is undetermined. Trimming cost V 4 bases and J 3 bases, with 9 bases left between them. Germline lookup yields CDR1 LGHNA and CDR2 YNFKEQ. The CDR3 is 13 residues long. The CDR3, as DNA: TGTGCCAGCAGCCCTGGGTTTGACACTGAAGCTTTCTTT. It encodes CASSPGFDTEAFF.

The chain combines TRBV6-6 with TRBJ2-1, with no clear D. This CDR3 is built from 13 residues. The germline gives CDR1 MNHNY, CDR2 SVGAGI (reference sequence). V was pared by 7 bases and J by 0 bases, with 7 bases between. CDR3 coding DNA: TGTGCCAGCATTAGAAACTCCTACAATGAGCAGTTCTTC. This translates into CASIRNSYNEQFF.

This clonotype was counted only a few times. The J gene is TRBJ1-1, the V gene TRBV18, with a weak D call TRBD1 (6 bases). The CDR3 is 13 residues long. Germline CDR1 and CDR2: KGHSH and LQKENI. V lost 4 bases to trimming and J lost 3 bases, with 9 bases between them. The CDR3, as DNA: TGTGCCAGCTCACGACAGGATTACACTGAAGCTTTCTTT. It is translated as CASSRQDYTEAFF. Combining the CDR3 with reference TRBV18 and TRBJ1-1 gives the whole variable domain NAGVMQNPRHLVRRRGQEARLRCSPMKGHSHVYWYRQLPEEGLKFMVYLQKENIIDESGMPKERFSAEFPKEGPSILRIQQVVRGDSAAYFCASSRQDYTEAFFGQGTRLTVV.

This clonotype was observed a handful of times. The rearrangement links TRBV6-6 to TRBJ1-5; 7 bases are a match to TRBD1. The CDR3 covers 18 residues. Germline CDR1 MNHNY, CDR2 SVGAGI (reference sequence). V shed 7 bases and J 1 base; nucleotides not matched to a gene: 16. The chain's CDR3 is CASTLKDRIPLSNQPQHF. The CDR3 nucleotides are TGTGCCAGCACCCTTAAGGACAGGATCCCCCTAAGCAATCAGCCCCAGCATTTT.

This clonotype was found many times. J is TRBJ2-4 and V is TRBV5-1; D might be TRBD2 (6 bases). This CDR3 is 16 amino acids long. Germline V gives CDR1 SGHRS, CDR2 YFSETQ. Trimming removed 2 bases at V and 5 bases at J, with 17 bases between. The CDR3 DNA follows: TGCGCCAGCAGCTTATCAATTGAGGGAGGCGAAAACATTCAGTACTTC. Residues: CASSLSIEGGENIQYF.

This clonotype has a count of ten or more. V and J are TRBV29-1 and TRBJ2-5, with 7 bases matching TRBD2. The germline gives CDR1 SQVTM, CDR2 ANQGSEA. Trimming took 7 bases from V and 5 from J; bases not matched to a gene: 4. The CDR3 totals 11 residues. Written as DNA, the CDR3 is TGCAGCGGGGGGGGTGAGGAGACCCAGTACTTC. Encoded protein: CSGGGEETQYF. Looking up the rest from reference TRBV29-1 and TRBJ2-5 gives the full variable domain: SAVISQKPSRDICQRGTSLTIQCQVDSQVTMMFWYRQQPGQSLTLIATANQGSEATYESGFVIDKFPISRPNLTFSTLTVSNMSPEDSSIYLCSGGGEETQYFGPGTRLLVL.

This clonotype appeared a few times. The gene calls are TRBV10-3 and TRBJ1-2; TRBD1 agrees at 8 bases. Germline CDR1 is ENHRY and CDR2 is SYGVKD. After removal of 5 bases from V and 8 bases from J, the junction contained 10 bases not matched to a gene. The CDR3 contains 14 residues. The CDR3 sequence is CAISTDRASEGYTF. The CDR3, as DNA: TGTGCCATCAGTACGGACAGGGCGTCCGAAGGCTACACCTTC.

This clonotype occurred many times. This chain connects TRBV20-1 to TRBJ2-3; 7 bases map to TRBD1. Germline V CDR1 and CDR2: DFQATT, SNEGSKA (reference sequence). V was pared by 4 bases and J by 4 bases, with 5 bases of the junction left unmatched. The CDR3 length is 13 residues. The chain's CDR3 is CSANLDRADTQYF. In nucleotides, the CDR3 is TGCAGTGCTAACCTCGACAGGGCAGATACGCAGTATTTT.

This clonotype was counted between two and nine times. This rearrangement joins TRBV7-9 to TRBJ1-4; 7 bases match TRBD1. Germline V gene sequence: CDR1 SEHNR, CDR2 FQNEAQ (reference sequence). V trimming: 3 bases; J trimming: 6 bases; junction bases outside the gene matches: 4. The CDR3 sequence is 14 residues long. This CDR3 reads CASSFLGGDEKLFF. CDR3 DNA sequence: TGTGCCAGCAGCTTCCTAGGGGGCGATGAAAAACTGTTTTTT.

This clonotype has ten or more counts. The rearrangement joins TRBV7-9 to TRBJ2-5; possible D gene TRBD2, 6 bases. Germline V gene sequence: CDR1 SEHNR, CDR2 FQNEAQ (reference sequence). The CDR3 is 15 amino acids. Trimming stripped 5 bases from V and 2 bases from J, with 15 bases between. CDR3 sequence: CASSPNPGLQETQYF. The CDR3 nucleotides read TGTGCCAGCAGCCCGAACCCAGGACTACAAGAGACCCAGTACTTC.

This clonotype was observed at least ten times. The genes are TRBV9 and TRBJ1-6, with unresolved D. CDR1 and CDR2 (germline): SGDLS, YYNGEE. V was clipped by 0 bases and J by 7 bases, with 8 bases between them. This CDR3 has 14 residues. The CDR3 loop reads CASSVDGSNSPLHF. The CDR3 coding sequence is TGTGCCAGCAGCGTAGACGGGAGCAATTCACCCCTCCACTTT.

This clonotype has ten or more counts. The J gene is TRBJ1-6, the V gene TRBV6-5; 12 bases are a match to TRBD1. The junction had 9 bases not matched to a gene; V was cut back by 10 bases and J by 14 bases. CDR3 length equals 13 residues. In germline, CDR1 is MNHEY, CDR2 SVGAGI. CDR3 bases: TGTGCCACTGCCGGGACAGGGGGCAAGGCCCTCCACTTT. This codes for CATAGTGGKALHF.

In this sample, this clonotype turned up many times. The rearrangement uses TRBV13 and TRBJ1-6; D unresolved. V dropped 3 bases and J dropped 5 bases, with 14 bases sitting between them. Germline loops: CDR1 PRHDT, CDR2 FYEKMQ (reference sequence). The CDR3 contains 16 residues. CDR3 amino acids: CASSFRRRTHNSPLHF. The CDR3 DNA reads TGTGCCAGCAGCTTCCGGAGGAGAACACATAATTCACCCCTCCACTTT.